This T cell receptor (beta chain) originates from a study of T cells in women clearing cervical HPV infection. General study findings and limits: Unknown T-cell numbers per sample may underlie the richness differences. CIN3+ cases had significantly higher TCR richness than controls; evenness did not differ.

The germline gives CDR1 ENHRY, CDR2 SYGVKD. The CDR3 consists of 15 residues. V dropped 6 bases and J dropped 2; count of bases not matched to a gene: 8. Using immunoSEQ multiplex PCR, the repertoire was profiled, and TCRdb retains in-frame clones only, with some absent. The table for this sample gives roughly 42,000 clones. In the case of this clone: Its antigen is not identified. The CDR3 goes on 3 residues after the read ends, and that part is filled in from the germline J gene.

The source of this sequence is a woman aged 18 to 75 with a cervical HPV16 infection that either progressed to CIN3+ or cleared (not recorded which). This chain uses TRBV10-3 with TRBJ2-7, with 9 bases that match TRBD1. The specimen was blood buffy coat. The chain's CDR3 is CAIRMGGQGAYEQYF. The CDR3 DNA, read in part, is TGTGCCATCAGAATGGGGGGACAGGGCGCCTACGAG.